This T cell receptor beta chain was identified in a study of blood T cell repertoires in COVID-19. Turning to the study itself: Material from acute and convalescent COVID-19 was sourced from the United States, Italy and Spain. PBMCs, B-cell-depleted T cells, or T cells were the source of the cDNA or gDNA that made up the material.

Looked up from germline, CDR1 is SGDLS and CDR2 is YYNGEE. V was clipped by 0 bases and J by 1 base; unmatched bases: 10. This CDR3 comprises 18 residues. How the authors handled the data: Estimation of nucleated cell counts relied on the amplification of reference gene primers. Libraries were prepared by immunoSEQ multiplex PCR; TCRdb keeps only in-frame clonotypes and omits some of them. That table is the source of V, J and clone size, and D and trimming were worked out from the DNA. The data show under 150,000 clones, with 80% to 90% seen just once and 9.5% to 15% held by the top ten. Sequencing was carried out using peripheral blood. The receptor was derived from a human donor in a cohort sampled during active COVID-19. V usage is TRBV9 and J usage is TRBJ1-1; the match to TRBD1 covers 9 bases. CDR3 loop: CASSVEEGTGWWNTEAFF. The CDR3 DNA sequence: TGTGCCAGCAGCGTAGAAGAGGGGACAGGGTGGTGGAACACTGAAGCTTTCTTT.